This passage covers 23 T cell receptor beta chains from one sample sequenced in a study of low-dose radiotherapy and immunotherapy resistance in tumors. The sample's time point: before trial treatment. TRAV- and TRBV-specific primers primed first-strand cDNA, covering alpha and beta chains. TCR amplification used roughly 21 PCR cycles, a constant-region primer and a V-primer adapter. Using its own MiXCR run on the reads, TCRdb lists one record per CDR3 protein. In the table there are 64,000 or so distinct CDR3 sequences, roughly 30% of which are singletons. Sequencing used PBMCs, obtained before treatment. The source is a female donor with ovarian cancer.

By sample share, this clonotype is medium-sized. The rearrangement links TRBV6-2 or TRBV6-3 to TRBJ2-1; 9 nucleotides match TRBD2. The germline CDR1 and CDR2 sequences are MNHEY and SVGEGT. V shed 10 bases and J 4 bases; nucleotides not matched to a gene: 5. The CDR3 is 13 residues long. Written as DNA, the CDR3 is TGTGCCACCCTAGCGGGAAGATACAATGAGCAGTTCTTC. Translating it yields CATLAGRYNEQFF.

This clonotype was detected many times. CDR3 bases: TGTGCCAGTAGCGAACCGGGACAGGGAGGGTTCAGCAATCAGCCCCAGCATTTT. Its translation is CASSEPGQGGFSNQPQHF. The V call is TRBV19, the J call TRBJ1-5, with TRBD1 matching 9 bases. The CDR3 is 18 residues long. The ends lost 6 bases at V and 1 base at J; junction bases unmatched: 13. Germline V CDR1 and CDR2: LNHDA, SQIVND (reference sequence).

The rearrangement links TRBV7-2 to TRBJ2-3; 8 bases map to TRBD2. After removal of 0 bases from V and 4 bases from J, the junction contained 6 bases not matched to a gene. CDR1 is SGHTA, CDR2 FQGNSA, per germline. There are 16 residues in the CDR3. CDR3 protein: CASSLAGPGGPDTQYF. CDR3 coding DNA: TGTGCCAGCAGCTTAGCCGGACCGGGAGGGCCAGATACGCAGTATTTT.

The V and J genes are TRBV3-1 and TRBJ1-1, with D possibly being TRBD1 (6 bases). This CDR3 contains 14 residues. V lost 4 bases and J 8 bases, leaving 17 bases between the germline ends. In germline, CDR1 is LGHDT, CDR2 YNNKEL (reference sequence). CDR3 bases: TGTGCCAGCAGCCCTACACGGACAGCCAGCGAAGCTTTCTTT. This codes for CASSPTRTASEAFF.

This clonotype was recorded at least ten times. V gene TRBV6-5 combines with J gene TRBJ1-3; 8 nucleotides match TRBD1. J gave up 0 bases and V 5 bases, and 6 bases lay outside the gene matches. The CDR3 totals 16 residues. Germline V lookup: CDR1 MNHEY, CDR2 SVGAGI. CDR3: CASSTGTGTSGNTIYF. The DNA of the CDR3 is TGTGCCAGCAGTACCGGGACAGGAACCTCTGGAAACACCATATATTTT.

This clonotype was recorded many times. The chain links TRBV10-3 to TRBJ1-4; D unclear. This CDR3 is built from 14 residues. V lost 3 bases and J lost 6, with 11 bases in between. Germline V gene lookup returns CDR1 ENHRY and CDR2 SYGVKD. In nucleotides, the CDR3 is TGTGCCATCAGTGATGGTAGAGGCGATGAAAAACTGTTTTTT. Protein product: CAISDGRGDEKLFF.

About this clonotype: This probably arose from a read error, given a far larger clone one base away. V and J are TRBV12-5 and TRBJ2-7; the D is unclear. Germline loops: CDR1 LGHNT, CDR2 FRNRAP. The ends were cut back, 3 bases at V and 7 bases at J, with 28 bases in the middle. The CDR3 length is 18 residues. The DNA of the CDR3 is TGTGCTAGTGGTTTATTTTGGCAGCGTTACAGCTCCTACAATGAGCAGTACTTC. Amino acid sequence: CASGLFWQRYSSYNEQYF.

Concerning this clonotype itself: With a far larger clone one base away, a read error is the likely cause. The chain has TRBV7-2 and TRBJ2-1; TRBD2 matches 10 bases. Per germline, CDR1 SGHTA and CDR2 FQGNSA. The trim removed 5 bases at V and 4 bases at J, leaving 5 bases unmatched. The CDR3 is made up of 15 amino acids. Here the CDR3 reads CASSRRTSGYNEQFF. CDR3 DNA sequence: TGTGCCAGCAGCAGGCGGACTAGCGGTTACAATGAGCAGTTCTTC.

This clonotype was counted many times. The junction differs from germline at one of its ends, possibly a read error. This chain links TRBV7-2 with TRBJ2-6, with TRBD1 matching over 9 bases. The CDR3 is made up of 17 amino acids. Germline V CDR1 and CDR2: SGHTA, FQGNSA. CDR3 coding DNA: TGTGCCACCAAACAGGGGGCCCTTAACTCTTGGGCCAACGTCCTGACTTTC. It encodes CATKQGALNSWANVLTF. The full variable domain, completed using reference TRBV7-2 and TRBJ2-6, is GAGVSQSPSNKVTEKGKDVELRCDPISGHTALYWYRQSLGQGLEFLIYFQGNSAPDKSGLPSDRFSAERTGGSVSTLTIQRTQQEDSAVYLCATKQGALNSWANVLTFGAGSRLTVL.

This clonotype showed up many times. The chain uses TRBV5-1 and TRBJ2-1; no firm D call. The CDR3 length is 13 residues. V lost 0 bases and J 6 bases, leaving 7 bases between the germline ends. Germline V lookup: CDR1 SGHRS, CDR2 YFSETQ. CDR3 loop: CASSLGFSNEQFF. The DNA of the CDR3 is TGCGCCAGCAGCTTGGGGTTCAGCAATGAGCAGTTCTTC.

Points on this clonotype: A far larger clone is off by one base, so a read error is likely. The chain uses TRBV3-1 and TRBJ2-1, with D uncertain. The CDR3 has 14 residues. In germline, CDR1 is LGHDT, CDR2 YNNKEL (reference sequence). The V end lost 1 base, the J end lost 10 bases, and 14 bases lay between the germline ends. The CDR3 DNA follows: TGTGCCAGCAGCCAAGGATCGACCTCCTACGAGCAGTTCTTC. It yields the protein CASSQGSTSYEQFF.

The table lists this clonotype with a few counts. The chain has TRBV27 and TRBJ2-5, with D unresolved. This CDR3 has 15 residues. The germline V gene encodes CDR1 MNHEY and CDR2 SMNVEV (reference sequence). V gave up 5 bases and J gave up 2 bases, with 15 bases separating them. The CDR3 region is CASSPRWQEQETQYF. In DNA, the CDR3 is TGTGCCAGCAGTCCTCGATGGCAGGAACAAGAGACCCAGTACTTC.

V usage is TRBV7-9 and J usage is TRBJ2-7, with a possible D match to TRBD1 (6 bases). V gave up 3 bases and J gave up 4 bases, with 10 bases separating them. The germline CDR1 and CDR2 sequences are SEHNR and FQNEAQ (reference sequence). The CDR3 has 13 amino acids. The chain's CDR3 is CASSLDSTYEQYF. DNA of the CDR3: TGTGCCAGCAGCTTGGACAGCACGTACGAGCAGTACTTC. The full variable domain, with the rest looked up from reference TRBV7-9 and TRBJ2-7, is DTGVSQNPRHKITKRGQNVTFRCDPISEHNRLYWYRQTLGQGPEFLTYFQNEAQLEKSRLLSDRFSAERPKGSFSTLEIQRTEQGDSAMYLCASSLDSTYEQYFGPGTRLTVT.

The chain couples TRBV20-1 to TRBJ2-7; 10 nucleotides match TRBD2. V shed 3 bases, J shed 0 bases, and the junction held 5 bases outside the gene matches. Per the germline V gene, CDR1 is DFQATT and CDR2 is SNEGSKA (reference sequence). The CDR3 extends over 15 amino acids. This chain's CDR3 is CSARGTSGDSYEQYF. As DNA, the CDR3 is TGCAGTGCTAGGGGCACTAGCGGGGACTCCTACGAGCAGTACTTC.

In its sample, this clonotype is medium-sized. The chain links TRBV28 to TRBJ2-1; TRBD2 might be the D (5 bases). The CDR3 totals 15 residues. Deletions cut 9 bases from V and 7 bases from J, with 22 bases between. Germline V gene data show CDR1 as MDHEN and CDR2 as SYDVKM. In DNA form, the CDR3 reads TGTGCCAGTGGCAGGTTAGGCCATGGCGGGAATGAGCAGTTCTTC. It translates to CASGRLGHGGNEQFF.

The V call is TRBV12-3 or TRBV12-4, the J call TRBJ1-3; a possible D gene is TRBD1 (6 bases). The CDR3 consists of 14 residues. V was trimmed by 5 bases and J by 0 bases, leaving 8 bases between them. CDR3 sequence reads: CASSIRGSGNTIYF. The CDR3 nucleotides are TGTGCCAGCAGTATCAGGGGCTCTGGAAACACCATATATTTT.

V and J are TRBV19 and TRBJ2-3; 9 bases line up with TRBD1. Trimming at V came to 3 bases and at J to 2 bases, leaving 3 bases not matched to a gene. The CDR3 is made up of 15 amino acids. Germline V gene lookup returns CDR1 LNHDA and CDR2 SQIVND (reference sequence). The CDR3 spells CASSMGTGHTDTQYF. DNA for the CDR3: TGTGCCAGTAGTATGGGGACAGGGCACACAGATACGCAGTATTTT.

This chain joins TRBV12-3 or TRBV12-4 and TRBJ2-1, with D possibly TRBD2 on 5 matching bases. This CDR3 is 16 amino acids long. V was pared by 3 bases and J by 0 bases, with 12 bases between. CDR3 DNA: TGTGCCAGCAGTTTCCGATTTGGGAGCTCCTACAATGAGCAGTTCTTC. This encodes CASSFRFGSSYNEQFF.

This clonotype has ten or more counts. The chain has TRBV3-1 and TRBJ1-5; D might be TRBD1 (6 bases). V lost 2 bases and J lost 5, with 7 bases in between. Germline V lookup: CDR1 LGHDT, CDR2 YNNKEL (reference sequence). The CDR3 contains 13 residues. The CDR3 DNA reads TGTGCCAGCAGCCAAAGGGGGGATCAGCCCCAGCATTTT. This translates into CASSQRGDQPQHF.

At least ten counts were recorded for this clonotype. As DNA, the CDR3 is TGTGCCAGCAGTTACGGGGGGCCGGTGACAGATACGCAGTATTTT. This codes for CASSYGGPVTDTQYF. This chain joins TRBV6-2 or TRBV6-3 and TRBJ2-3; D assignment may be TRBD1 or TRBD2 (6 bases each). Germline lookup yields CDR1 MNHEY and CDR2 SVGEGT. This CDR3 comprises 15 residues. The V end lost 2 bases, the J end lost 3 bases, and 12 bases lay between the germline ends.

This clonotype has ten or more counts. The chain combines TRBV5-4 with TRBJ2-1; 11 bases fit TRBD2. This CDR3 spans 15 amino acids. The V gene's germline CDR1 is SGHNT and CDR2 YYREEE (reference sequence). After removal of 5 bases from V and 9 bases from J, the junction contained 10 bases not matched to a gene. This CDR3 reads CASRLEGLAGVEQFF. The CDR3 nucleotides are TGTGCCAGCAGACTCGAAGGACTAGCGGGTGTTGAGCAGTTCTTC.

Ten or more counts support this clonotype. The CDR3 loop is CSVATTRNEQYF. CDR3 DNA: TGCAGCGTTGCCACGACTAGGAACGAGCAGTACTTC. This chain joins TRBV29-1 and TRBJ2-7; D is possibly TRBD2 (6 bases). V lost 4 bases and J 5 bases, leaving 12 bases between the germline ends. The CDR3 is 12 amino acids. The germline V gene encodes CDR1 SQVTM and CDR2 ANQGSEA.

The table lists this clonotype with many counts. The chain recombines TRBV7-9 with TRBJ2-5, with 11 bases identical to TRBD2. V dropped 2 bases and J dropped 3; count of bases not matched to a gene: 11. The CDR3 is 18 residues long. Per the germline V gene, CDR1 is SEHNR and CDR2 is FQNEAQ (reference sequence). CDR3 DNA: TGTGCCAGCAGCTTACCCCCTCGACTAGCGGGGACCGAAGAGACCCAGTACTTC. Translated: CASSLPPRLAGTEETQYF.